This entry describes one TCR beta chain. Its cognate antigen is unknown. Sequencing used immunoSEQ version 4 in survey mode. The protocol was immunoSEQ multiplex PCR, while the TCRdb copy is restricted to in-frame clones and leaves out a portion. The sample comprises more than 25,000 clones, roughly three quarters of which are singletons, and about 0.75% rests with the top ten. This entry belongs to a study of persistence of HIV-infected CD4 T cells. Turning to the study itself: Two participants gave one leukapheresis sample; others gave up to roughly 180 mL blood repeatedly.

Stimulation used 8.5 to 10 ug/mL lysate from CMV-infected fibroblasts. Memory cells lacking CD40L and CD69 with high CD45RO were sorted. Donors were HIV-1-infected adults who began suppressive ART during chronic infection. Undetectable plasma HIV-1 RNA below 50 copies/mL lasted at least 4 years. Anti-CD28/CD49d costimulation, CD40-blocking antibody and enfuvirtide were given to CD8-depleted PBMCs for 15 to 20 hours. The CDR3 has 13 amino acids. The germline V gene encodes CDR1 SGDLS and CDR2 YYNGEE. The V end was cut by 2 bases, the J end by 5 bases, with 10 bases between. The receptor was isolated from an adult woman with HIV who was CMV-seropositive. Sequencing was performed on CD4+ T cells sorted from PBMCs after approximately 19-hour stimulation, taken from a patient who received antiretroviral therapy. The chain couples TRBV9 to TRBJ1-2; tentatively, D is TRBD1 (6 bases). The CDR3 sequence: CASSVAGAYGYTF. The CDR3 DNA sequence: TGTGCCAGCAGCGTCGCAGGGGCATATGGCTACACCTTC.